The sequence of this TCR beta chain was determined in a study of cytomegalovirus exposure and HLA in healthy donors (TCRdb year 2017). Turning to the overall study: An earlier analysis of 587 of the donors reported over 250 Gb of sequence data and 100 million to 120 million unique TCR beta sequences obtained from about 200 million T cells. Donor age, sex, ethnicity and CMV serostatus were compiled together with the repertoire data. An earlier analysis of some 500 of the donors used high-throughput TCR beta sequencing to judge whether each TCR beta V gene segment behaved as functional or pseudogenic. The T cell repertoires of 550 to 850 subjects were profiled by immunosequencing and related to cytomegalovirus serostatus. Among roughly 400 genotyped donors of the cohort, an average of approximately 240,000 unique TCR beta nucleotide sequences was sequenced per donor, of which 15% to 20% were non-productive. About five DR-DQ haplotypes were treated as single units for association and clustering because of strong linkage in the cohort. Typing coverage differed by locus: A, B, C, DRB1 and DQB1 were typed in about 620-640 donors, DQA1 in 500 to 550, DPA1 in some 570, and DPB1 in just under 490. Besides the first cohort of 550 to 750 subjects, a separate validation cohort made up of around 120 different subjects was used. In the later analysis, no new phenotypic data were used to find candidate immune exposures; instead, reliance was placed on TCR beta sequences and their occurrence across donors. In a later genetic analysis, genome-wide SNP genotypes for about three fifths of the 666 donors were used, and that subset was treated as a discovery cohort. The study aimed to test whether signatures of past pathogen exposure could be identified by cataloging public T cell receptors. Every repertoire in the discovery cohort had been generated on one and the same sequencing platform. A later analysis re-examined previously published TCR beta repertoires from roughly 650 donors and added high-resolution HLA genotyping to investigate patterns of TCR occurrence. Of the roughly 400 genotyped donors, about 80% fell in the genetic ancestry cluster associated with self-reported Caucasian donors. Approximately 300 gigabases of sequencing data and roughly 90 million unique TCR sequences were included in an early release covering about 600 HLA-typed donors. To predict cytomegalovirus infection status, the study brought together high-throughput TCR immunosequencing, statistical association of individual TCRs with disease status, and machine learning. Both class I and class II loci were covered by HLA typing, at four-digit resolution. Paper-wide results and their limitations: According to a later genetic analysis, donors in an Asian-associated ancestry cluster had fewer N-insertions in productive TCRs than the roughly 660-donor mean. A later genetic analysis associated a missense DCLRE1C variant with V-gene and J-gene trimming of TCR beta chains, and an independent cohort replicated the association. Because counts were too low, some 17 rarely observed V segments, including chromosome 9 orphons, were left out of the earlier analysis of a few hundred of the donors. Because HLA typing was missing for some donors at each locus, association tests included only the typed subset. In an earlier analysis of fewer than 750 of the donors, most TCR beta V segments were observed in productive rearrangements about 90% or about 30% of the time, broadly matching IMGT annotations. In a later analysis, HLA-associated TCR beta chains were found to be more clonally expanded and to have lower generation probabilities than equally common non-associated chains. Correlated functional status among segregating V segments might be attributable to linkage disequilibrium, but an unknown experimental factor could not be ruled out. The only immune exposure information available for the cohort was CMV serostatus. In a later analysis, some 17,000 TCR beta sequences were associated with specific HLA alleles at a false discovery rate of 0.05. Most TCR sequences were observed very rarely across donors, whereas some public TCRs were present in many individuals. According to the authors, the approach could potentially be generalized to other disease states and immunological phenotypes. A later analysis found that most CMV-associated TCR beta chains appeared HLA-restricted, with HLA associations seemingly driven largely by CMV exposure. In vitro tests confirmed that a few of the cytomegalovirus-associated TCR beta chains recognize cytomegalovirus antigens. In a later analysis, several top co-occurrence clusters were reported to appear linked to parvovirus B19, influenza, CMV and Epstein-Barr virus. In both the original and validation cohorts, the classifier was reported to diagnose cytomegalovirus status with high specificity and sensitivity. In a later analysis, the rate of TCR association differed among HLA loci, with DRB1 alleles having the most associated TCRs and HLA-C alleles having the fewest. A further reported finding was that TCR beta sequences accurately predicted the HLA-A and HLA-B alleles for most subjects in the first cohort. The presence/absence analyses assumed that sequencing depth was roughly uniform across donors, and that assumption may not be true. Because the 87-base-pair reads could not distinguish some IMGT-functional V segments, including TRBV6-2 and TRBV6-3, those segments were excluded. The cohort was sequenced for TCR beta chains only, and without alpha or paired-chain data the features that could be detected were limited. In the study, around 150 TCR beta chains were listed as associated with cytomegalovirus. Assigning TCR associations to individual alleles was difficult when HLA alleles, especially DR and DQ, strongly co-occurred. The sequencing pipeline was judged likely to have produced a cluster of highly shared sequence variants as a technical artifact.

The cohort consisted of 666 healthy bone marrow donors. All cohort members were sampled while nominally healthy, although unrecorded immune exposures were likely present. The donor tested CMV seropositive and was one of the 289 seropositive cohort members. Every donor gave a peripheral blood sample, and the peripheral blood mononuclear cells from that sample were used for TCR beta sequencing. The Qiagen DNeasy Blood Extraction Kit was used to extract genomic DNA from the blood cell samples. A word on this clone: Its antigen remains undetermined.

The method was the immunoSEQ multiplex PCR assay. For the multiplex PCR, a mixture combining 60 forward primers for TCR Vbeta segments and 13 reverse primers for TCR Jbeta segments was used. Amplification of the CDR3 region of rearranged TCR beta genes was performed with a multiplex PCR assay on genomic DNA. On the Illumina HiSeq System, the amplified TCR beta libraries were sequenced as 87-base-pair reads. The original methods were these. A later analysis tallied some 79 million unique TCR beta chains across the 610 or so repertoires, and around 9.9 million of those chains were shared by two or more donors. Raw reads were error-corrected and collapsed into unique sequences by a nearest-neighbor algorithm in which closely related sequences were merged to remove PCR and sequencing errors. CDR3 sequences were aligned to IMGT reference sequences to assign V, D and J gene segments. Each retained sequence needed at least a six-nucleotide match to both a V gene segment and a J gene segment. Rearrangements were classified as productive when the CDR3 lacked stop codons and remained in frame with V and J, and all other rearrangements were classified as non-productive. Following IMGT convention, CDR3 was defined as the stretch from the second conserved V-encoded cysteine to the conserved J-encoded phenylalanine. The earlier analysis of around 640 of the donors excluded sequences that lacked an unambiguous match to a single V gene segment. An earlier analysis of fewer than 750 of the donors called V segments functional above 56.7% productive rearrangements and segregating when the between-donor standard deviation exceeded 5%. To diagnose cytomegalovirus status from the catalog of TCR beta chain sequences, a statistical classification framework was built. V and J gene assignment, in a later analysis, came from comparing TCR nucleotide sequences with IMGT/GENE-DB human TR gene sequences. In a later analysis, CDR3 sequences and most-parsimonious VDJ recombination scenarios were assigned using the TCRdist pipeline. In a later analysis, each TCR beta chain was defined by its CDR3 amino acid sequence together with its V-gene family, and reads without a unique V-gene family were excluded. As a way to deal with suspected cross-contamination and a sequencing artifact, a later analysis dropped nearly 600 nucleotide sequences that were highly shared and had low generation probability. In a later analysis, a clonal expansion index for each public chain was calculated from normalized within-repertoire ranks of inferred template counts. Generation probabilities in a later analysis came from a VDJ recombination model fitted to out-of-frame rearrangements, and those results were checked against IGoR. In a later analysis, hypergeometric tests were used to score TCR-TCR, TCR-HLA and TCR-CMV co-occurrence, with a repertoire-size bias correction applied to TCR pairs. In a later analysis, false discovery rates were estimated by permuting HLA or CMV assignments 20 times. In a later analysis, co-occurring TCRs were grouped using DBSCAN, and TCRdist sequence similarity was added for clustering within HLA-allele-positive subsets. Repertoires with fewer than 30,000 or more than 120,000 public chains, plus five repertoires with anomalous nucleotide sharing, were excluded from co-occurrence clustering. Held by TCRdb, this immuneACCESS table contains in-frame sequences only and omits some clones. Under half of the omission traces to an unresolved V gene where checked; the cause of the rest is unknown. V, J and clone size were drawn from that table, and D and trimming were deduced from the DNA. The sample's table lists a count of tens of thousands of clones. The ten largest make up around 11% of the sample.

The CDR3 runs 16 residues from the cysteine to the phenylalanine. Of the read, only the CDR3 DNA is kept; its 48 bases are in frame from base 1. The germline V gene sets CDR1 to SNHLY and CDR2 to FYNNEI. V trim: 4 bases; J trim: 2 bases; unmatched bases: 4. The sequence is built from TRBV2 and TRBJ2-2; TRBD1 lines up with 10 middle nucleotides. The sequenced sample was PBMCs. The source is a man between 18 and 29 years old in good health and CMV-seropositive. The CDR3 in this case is CASSVDRGRNTGELFF. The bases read TGTGCCAGCAGTGTAGACAGGGGGCGCAACACCGGGGAGCTGTTTTTT.